These 22 T cell receptor beta chains were sequenced from one sample in a study of shared clonotypes between healthy human individuals. Using immunoSEQ multiplex PCR, the repertoire was profiled, and TCRdb retains in-frame clones only, with some absent. Of about 2.3 million clones in the sample, over 85% are singletons; the top ten hold 0.39%. The sample consisted of naive CD4+ T cells from PBMCs. Documented subset: CD45RA+ positively selected. Receptors were obtained from a man between 18 and 35 years old in good health. Some clones in this sample may be carry-over from other donors' samples.

This chain joins TRBV29-1 and TRBJ2-3; TRBD2 matches 8 bases. After removal of 4 bases from V and 5 bases from J, the junction contained 8 bases not matched to a gene. Germline CDR1 SQVTM, CDR2 ANQGSEA. The CDR3 spans 14 residues. The CDR3 protein is CSVGVAGPGDTQYF. The CDR3 region has the DNA TGCAGCGTTGGGGTAGCGGGGCCGGGAGATACGCAGTATTTT.

The genes are TRBV18 and TRBJ1-2; D gene unclear. The germline V gene has CDR1 KGHSH and CDR2 LQKENI. V was clipped by 0 bases and J by 4 bases, with 12 bases between them. The CDR3 runs 15 residues. CDR3 sequence reads: CASSPPVGSIYGYTF. The CDR3 DNA reads TGTGCCAGCTCACCACCGGTCGGCAGCATCTATGGCTACACCTTC.

The chain recombines TRBV28 with TRBJ2-1, with D maybe TRBD2 (6 bases). Trimming removed 8 bases from V and 4 bases from J, with 15 bases in between. This CDR3 has 14 amino acids. CDR1 MDHEN and CDR2 SYDVKM come from the germline V gene. CDR3 region: CASRRRDFYNEQFF. In nucleotides, the CDR3 is TGTGCCAGCCGGAGGAGGGACTTTTACAATGAGCAGTTCTTC.

This chain uses TRBV5-5 with TRBJ2-3; 8 bases align to TRBD1. J gave up 0 bases and V 2 bases, and 8 bases lay outside the gene matches. The CDR3 sequence is 17 residues long. Germline assignment: CDR1 SGHKS and CDR2 YYEKEE (reference sequence). DNA of the CDR3: TGTGCCAGCAGCTTTCGACCAGGGGGCCCTAGCACAGATACGCAGTATTTT. Translation gives CASSFRPGGPSTDTQYF.

The V and J genes are TRBV9 and TRBJ2-6, with no clear D. With 2 bases removed from V and 0 bases from J, the gap between germline ends came to 6 bases. This CDR3 contains 15 residues. Germline V gene lookup returns CDR1 SGDLS and CDR2 YYNGEE. In DNA form, the CDR3 reads TGTGCCAGCAGCGTGTGGGACTCTGGGGCCAACGTCCTGACTTTC. It encodes CASSVWDSGANVLTF.

The chain carries TRBV9 and TRBJ2-3; 9 positions agree with TRBD2. Trimming took 7 bases from V and 4 from J; bases not matched to a gene: 19. CDR3 length equals 18 residues. Germline V gene sequence: CDR1 SGDLS, CDR2 YYNGEE. In nucleotides, the CDR3 is TGTGCCAGCCAAGTGGGGTTGGGTAGCGGGAGTTCCCCAGATACGCAGTATTTT. Translated, it gives CASQVGLGSGSSPDTQYF.

This clone has just a few counts. The J gene is TRBJ1-5, the V gene TRBV4-1; TRBD1 matches at 7 bases. The CDR3 runs to 14 residues. Unmatched junction bases numbered 4, after V lost 4 bases and J lost 4 bases. CDR1 and CDR2 from the germline V gene are MGHRA and YSYEKL. The CDR3 DNA reads TGCGCCAGCAGCCGAGGGACAGATAATCAGCCCCAGCATTTT. This translates into CASSRGTDNQPQHF.

The chain is built from TRBV7-9 and TRBJ2-1; either TRBD1 or TRBD2 may fit D (5 bases each). Germline CDR1 reads SEHNR; CDR2 reads FQNEAQ (reference sequence). Between the trimmed V and J ends, which lost 5 bases and 2 bases, there was a span of 10 bases. The CDR3 has 14 residues. The CDR3, as DNA: TGTGCCAGCAGCGGGACGGCGGCCTACAATGAGCAGTTCTTC. Translating it yields CASSGTAAYNEQFF.

This chain uses TRBV6-5 with TRBJ1-1, with TRBD1 as a possible D gene (5 bases). The CDR3 has 13 residues. Trimming took 2 bases from V and 4 from J, leaving 8 bases between them. Looked up from germline, CDR1 is MNHEY and CDR2 is SVGAGI. The CDR3 DNA reads as TGTGCCAGCAGTTACCCGAGGGGCACTGAAGCTTTCTTT. It yields the protein CASSYPRGTEAFF.

This chain joins TRBV10-1 and TRBJ2-2, with no clear D. The germline V and J ends were trimmed by 6 bases and 7 bases, with 12 bases remaining between them. Per germline, CDR1 WNHNN and CDR2 SYGVQD (reference sequence). The CDR3 runs to 13 residues. CDR3 protein: CASSPRADGELFF. The CDR3 DNA follows: TGCGCCAGCAGCCCCCGGGCTGACGGGGAGCTGTTTTTT.

The chain is built from TRBV12-5 and TRBJ2-7, with 14 bases lining up with TRBD2. The CDR3 is made up of 20 amino acids. V lost 0 bases, J lost 4 bases, and 14 bases stayed unmatched. Germline V CDR1 and CDR2: LGHNT, FRNRAP. The CDR3 region is CASGLVMGLAGDGKGYEQYF. The CDR3 nucleotides read TGTGCTAGTGGTTTGGTAATGGGACTAGCGGGAGATGGGAAAGGGTACGAGCAGTACTTC.

This rearrangement joins TRBV28 to TRBJ1-2; 7 nucleotides agree with TRBD1. After removal of 8 bases from V and 4 bases from J, the junction contained 4 bases not matched to a gene. CDR1 and CDR2 from the germline V gene are MDHEN and SYDVKM. The CDR3 covers 12 residues. CDR3 sequence: CASGQVGYGYTF. The CDR3 bases are TGTGCCAGCGGACAGGTTGGCTATGGCTACACCTTC.

The rearrangement joins TRBV5-4 to TRBJ2-5; unclear D gene. Trimming cost V 3 bases and J 3 bases, with 12 bases left between them. Germline V gives CDR1 SGHNT, CDR2 YYREEE (reference sequence). The CDR3 loop spans 14 amino acids. The CDR3 DNA reads TGTGCCAGCAGCTCTGCCGTCCAAAAAGAGACCCAGTACTTC. Translation gives CASSSAVQKETQYF.

The gene calls are TRBV11-2 and TRBJ2-3; D gene ambiguous. The V and J ends lost 5 bases and 5 bases respectively, with 11 bases between them. Germline V gives CDR1 SGHAT, CDR2 FQNNGV. The CDR3 is made up of 13 amino acids. The CDR3 bases are TGTGCCAGCAGCCCTTATACCGTAGATACGCAGTATTTT. Translation: CASSPYTVDTQYF.

The chain links TRBV6-4 to TRBJ2-5, with D hard to call. Germline CDR1 is MRHNA and CDR2 is SNTAGT. CDR3 length: 13 amino acids. V was clipped by 9 bases and J by 5 bases, with 16 bases between them. The CDR3 sequence: CASSTSFGETQYF. The CDR3 coding sequence is TGTGCCAGTTCCACCTCGTTCGGGGAGACCCAGTACTTC.

The chain links TRBV7-8 to TRBJ2-7; 7 bases are a match to TRBD1. There are 14 residues in the CDR3. The V gene's germline CDR1 is SGHVS and CDR2 FQNEAQ. V dropped 4 bases and J dropped 5; count of bases not matched to a gene: 8. The CDR3 sequence: CASSYVTGINEQYF. CDR3 in DNA: TGTGCCAGCAGCTACGTGACAGGGATCAACGAGCAGTACTTC.

This chain joins TRBV28 and TRBJ1-5; maybe TRBD1 (6 bases). Per germline, CDR1 MDHEN and CDR2 SYDVKM. The CDR3 runs to 15 residues. V lost 5 bases to trimming and J lost 1 base, with 12 bases between them. CDR3 protein: CASSLPGHSNQPQHF. The CDR3 DNA sequence: TGTGCCAGCAGTCTCCCGGGACACAGCAATCAGCCCCAGCATTTT.

The chain couples TRBV9 to TRBJ2-7; D is unclear. CDR1 and CDR2 (germline): SGDLS, YYNGEE. The CDR3 runs 14 residues. With 0 bases removed from V and 1 base from J, the gap between germline ends came to 8 bases. The CDR3 here is CASSVVDQSYEQYF. For the CDR3, the DNA is TGTGCCAGCAGCGTAGTCGACCAGTCCTACGAGCAGTACTTC.

The chain uses TRBV27 and TRBJ2-3, with 12 bases aligning to TRBD2. Germline V lookup: CDR1 MNHEY, CDR2 SMNVEV (reference sequence). The CDR3 is made up of 18 amino acids. With 3 bases clipped from V and 3 bases from J, the junction kept 10 bases outside the gene matches. In DNA form, the CDR3 reads TGTGCCAGCAGTTTCCTAGCGGGAGGGCCGGTCGTTACAGATACGCAGTATTTT. Residues: CASSFLAGGPVVTDTQYF.

This clone was detected only a few times. In the same sample, other DNA sequences code for this CDR3. This sequence joins TRBV28 and TRBJ1-5; weak D call: TRBD1 (6 bases). The CDR3 loop spans 14 amino acids. V was clipped by 2 bases and J by 4 bases, with 9 bases between them. Germline-derived CDR1 and CDR2 are MDHEN and SYDVKM. Here the CDR3 DNA reads TGTGCCAGCAGTTTAGGACAGTTTAATCAGCCCCAGCATTTT. This codes for CASSLGQFNQPQHF.

The V gene is TRBV11-1, the J gene TRBJ1-1; TRBD1 might be the D (5 bases). This CDR3 comprises 16 residues. Germline CDR1 and CDR2: SGHAT and FQDESV (reference sequence). V was shortened by 4 bases and J by 8 bases, with 23 bases between the two germline ends. CDR3 region: CASSSGKDRVNSEAFF. As DNA, the CDR3 is TGTGCCAGCAGCTCCGGCAAAGACAGAGTCAATTCCGAAGCTTTCTTT.

The chain combines TRBV2 with TRBJ2-7; the match to TRBD1 covers 12 bases. In germline, CDR1 is SNHLY, CDR2 FYNNEI. CDR3 length: 15 residues. V lost 4 bases, J lost 4 bases, and 5 bases stayed unmatched. CDR3 loop: CASSGGTGGAYEQYF. In DNA form, the CDR3 reads TGTGCCAGCAGTGGGGGGACAGGGGGCGCGTACGAGCAGTACTTC.